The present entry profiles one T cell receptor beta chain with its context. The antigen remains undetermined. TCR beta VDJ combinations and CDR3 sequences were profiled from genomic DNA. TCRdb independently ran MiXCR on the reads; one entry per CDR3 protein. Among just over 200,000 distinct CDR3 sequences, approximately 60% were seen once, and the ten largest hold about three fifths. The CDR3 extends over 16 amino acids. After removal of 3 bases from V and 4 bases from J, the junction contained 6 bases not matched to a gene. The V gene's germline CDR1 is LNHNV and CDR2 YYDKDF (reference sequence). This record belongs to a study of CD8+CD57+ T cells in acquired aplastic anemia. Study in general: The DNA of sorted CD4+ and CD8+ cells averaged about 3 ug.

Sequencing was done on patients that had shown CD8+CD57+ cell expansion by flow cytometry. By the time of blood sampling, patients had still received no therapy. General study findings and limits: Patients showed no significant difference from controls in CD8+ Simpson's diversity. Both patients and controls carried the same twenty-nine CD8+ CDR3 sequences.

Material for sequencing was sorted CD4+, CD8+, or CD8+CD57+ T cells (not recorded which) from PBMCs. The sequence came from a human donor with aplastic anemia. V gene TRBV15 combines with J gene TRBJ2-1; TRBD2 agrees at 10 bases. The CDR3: CATSSLGLALYNEQFF. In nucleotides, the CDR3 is TGTGCCACCAGCAGCTTGGGACTAGCGCTGTACAATGAGCAGTTCTTC.